A selection of T cell receptor beta chains follows, all from one sample in a study of T cell responses to AZD1222 COVID-19 vaccine. Sequenced by immunoSEQ multiplex PCR; TCRdb stores in-frame clones only, minus some. The sample lists over 110,000 clones; 75% to 90% were seen once. The starting material was peripheral blood, obtained 28 days after the second AZD1222 dose. The receptors originated from an adult who received the AZD1222 COVID-19 vaccine. Each CDR3 is given with its conserved first and last residue. A D gene is named only where the DNA matches it firmly. Size values are once, few and many counts, or a class for expanded clones, and some rows have none.

d_gene: TRBD1; v_gene: TRBV11-2; abundance: -; j_gene: TRBJ2-2; len: 14; CDR3nt: TGTGCCAGCAGCTCCGGGACAGGGTACGGGGAGCTGTTTTTT; CDR3aa: CASSSGTGYGELFF
d_gene: -; v_gene: TRBV5-5; abundance: few; j_gene: TRBJ1-6; len: 16; CDR3nt: TGTGCCAGCAGCCCTGGGGGTCTTCTGGGGGATCGTCCCCTCCACTTT; CDR3aa: CASSPGGLLGDRPLHF
d_gene: -; v_gene: TRBV6-6; abundance: -; j_gene: TRBJ1-1; len: 12; CDR3nt: TGTGCCAGCGAGAGTGGGGGGCTTGAAGCTTTCTTT; CDR3aa: CASESGGLEAFF
d_gene: -; v_gene: TRBV4-1; abundance: -; j_gene: TRBJ1-2; len: 13; CDR3nt: TGCGCCAGCAGCCAAACAGCTACAGCCCTGAATACCTTC; CDR3aa: CASSQTATALNTF
d_gene: -; v_gene: TRBV5-1; abundance: -; j_gene: TRBJ1-4; len: 16; CDR3nt: TGCGCCAGCAGCGGAGGAACAGGGTTGAAGAATGAAAAACTGTTTTTT; CDR3aa: CASSGGTGLKNEKLFF
d_gene: -; v_gene: TRBV11-1; abundance: -; j_gene: TRBJ1-2; len: 13; CDR3nt: TGTGCCAGCAGCCATGACAAGAACTATGGCTACACCTTC; CDR3aa: CASSHDKNYGYTF
d_gene: TRBD1; v_gene: TRBV12-3/TRBV12-4; abundance: -; j_gene: TRBJ2-3; len: 11; CDR3nt: TGTGCCAGCAGCCGGGGACAGGCGCAGTATTTT; CDR3aa: CASSRGQAQYF
d_gene: -; v_gene: TRBV6-2/TRBV6-3; abundance: -; j_gene: TRBJ2-4; len: 17; CDR3nt: -; CDR3aa: CASSSSDTLLAKNIQYF
d_gene: -; v_gene: TRBV6-5; abundance: -; j_gene: TRBJ1-2; len: 15; CDR3nt: TGTGCCAGCAGTTACTCGACGGCACCTAACTATGGCTACACCTTC; CDR3aa: CASSYSTAPNYGYTF
d_gene: -; v_gene: TRBV6-2/TRBV6-3; abundance: -; j_gene: TRBJ2-4; len: 16; CDR3nt: TGTGCCAGCAGTTACTCGATGGGCGTAGCCAAAAACATTCAGTACTTC; CDR3aa: CASSYSMGVAKNIQYF
d_gene: TRBD1; v_gene: TRBV19; abundance: -; j_gene: TRBJ2-3; len: 16; CDR3nt: TGTGCCAGTAGTCAAAAGGGGGCGGCTAGCACAGATACGCAGTATTTT; CDR3aa: CASSQKGAASTDTQYF
d_gene: TRBD1; v_gene: TRBV2; abundance: few; j_gene: TRBJ1-5; len: 15; CDR3nt: TGTGCCAGCAGTGACCAGGGACAGGCGAATCAGCCCCAGCATTTT; CDR3aa: CASSDQGQANQPQHF
d_gene: -; v_gene: TRBV5-4; abundance: once; j_gene: TRBJ2-6; len: 15; CDR3nt: TGTGCCAGCAGCCAGGGGCTCTCTGGGGCCAACGTCCTGACTTTC; CDR3aa: CASSQGLSGANVLTF
d_gene: -; v_gene: TRBV3-1/TRBV3-2; abundance: -; j_gene: TRBJ2-2; len: 11; CDR3nt: TGTGCCACCAGGGGCACCGGGGAGCTGTTTTTT; CDR3aa: CATRGTGELFF
d_gene: -; v_gene: TRBV7-3; abundance: -; j_gene: TRBJ2-5; len: 13; CDR3nt: TGTGCCAGCAGCCCCGGGACCCAAGAGACCCAGTACTTC; CDR3aa: CASSPGTQETQYF
d_gene: -; v_gene: TRBV5-4; abundance: -; j_gene: TRBJ2-3; len: 19; CDR3nt: TGTGCCAGCAGACCCCGTGGCACGATGACGAGGGCGTCCACAGATACGCAGTATTTT; CDR3aa: CASRPRGTMTRASTDTQYF
d_gene: -; v_gene: TRBV2; abundance: -; j_gene: TRBJ2-2; len: 14; CDR3nt: TGTGCCAGCGAGAAGGGGAAGGACACCGGGGAGCTGTTTTTT; CDR3aa: CASEKGKDTGELFF
d_gene: -; v_gene: TRBV6-1; abundance: -; j_gene: TRBJ2-7; len: 16; CDR3nt: TGTGCCAGCAGTGAACTTGGTAAGTCTAGCTCCTACGAGCAGTACTTC; CDR3aa: CASSELGKSSSYEQYF
d_gene: -; v_gene: TRBV28; abundance: once; j_gene: TRBJ1-1; len: 14; CDR3nt: TGTGCCAGCAGTTTATTGGGAGGGAGGACTGAAGCTTTCTTT; CDR3aa: CASSLLGGRTEAFF
d_gene: -; v_gene: TRBV11-1; abundance: -; j_gene: TRBJ2-5; len: 16; CDR3nt: TGTGCCAGCAGCTTAGCGGGTGGAGGGGGCGGTGAGACCCAGTACTTC; CDR3aa: CASSLAGGGGGETQYF
d_gene: -; v_gene: TRBV5-1; abundance: -; j_gene: TRBJ1-2; len: 14; CDR3nt: TGCGCCAGCAGCTTGGGGGGACAAAGCTATGGCTACACCTTC; CDR3aa: CASSLGGQSYGYTF
d_gene: -; v_gene: TRBV6-1; abundance: -; j_gene: TRBJ1-2; len: 16; CDR3nt: TGTGCCAGCAGCGAAGGGGGAAGGGGCGCGAACTATGGCTACACCTTC; CDR3aa: CASSEGGRGANYGYTF
d_gene: -; v_gene: TRBV5-1; abundance: -; j_gene: TRBJ1-3; len: 12; CDR3nt: TGCGCCAGCAGCCCCGACTCGAACACCATATATTTT; CDR3aa: CASSPDSNTIYF
d_gene: TRBD2; v_gene: TRBV7-6; abundance: -; j_gene: TRBJ2-5; len: 16; CDR3nt: TGTGCCAGCAGCTTTATACTAGCGGGGAATATGGAGACCCAGTACTTC; CDR3aa: CASSFILAGNMETQYF
d_gene: TRBD2; v_gene: TRBV4-3; abundance: few; j_gene: TRBJ2-3; len: 16; CDR3nt: TGCGCCAGCAGCCAAAGGGGTAGCGGGAGTGCAGATACGCAGTATTTT; CDR3aa: CASSQRGSGSADTQYF
d_gene: TRBD1; v_gene: TRBV29-1; abundance: -; j_gene: TRBJ2-3; len: 15; CDR3nt: TGCAGCGTTTCGGTGCCCGACAGGGCACGAGATACGCAGTATTTT; CDR3aa: CSVSVPDRARDTQYF
d_gene: -; v_gene: TRBV27; abundance: -; j_gene: TRBJ1-1; len: 14; CDR3nt: TGTGCCAGCAGTCCCTCGGGCGTCCGCGGAGGGGCTTTCTTT; CDR3aa: CASSPSGVRGGAFF
d_gene: TRBD1; v_gene: TRBV11-2; abundance: many; j_gene: TRBJ1-2; len: 14; CDR3nt: TGTGCCAGCAGCCGACAGGGAAGGGGAGATGGCTACACCTTC; CDR3aa: CASSRQGRGDGYTF
d_gene: -; v_gene: TRBV9; abundance: -; j_gene: TRBJ2-5; len: 15; CDR3nt: TGTGCCAGCAGCGTAGGATCTTCAACAGACGCGATCCAGTACTTC; CDR3aa: CASSVGSSTDAIQYF
d_gene: TRBD1; v_gene: TRBV5-6; abundance: -; j_gene: TRBJ1-4; len: 17; CDR3nt: TGTGCCAGCAGCTGGACAGGGGGCGCGCAAACTAATGAAAAACTGTTTTTT; CDR3aa: CASSWTGGAQTNEKLFF
d_gene: -; v_gene: TRBV19; abundance: -; j_gene: TRBJ2-7; len: 15; CDR3nt: TGTGCCAGTAGTATAGTCGGGGCCCTACCGAACGAGCAGTACTTC; CDR3aa: CASSIVGALPNEQYF
d_gene: TRBD1; v_gene: TRBV4-2; abundance: -; j_gene: TRBJ1-2; len: 17; CDR3nt: TGTGCCAGCAGCCAAGATCCCGGGACAGGGAGATCCTATGGCTACACCTTC; CDR3aa: CASSQDPGTGRSYGYTF
d_gene: -; v_gene: TRBV6-6; abundance: -; j_gene: TRBJ1-5; len: 14; CDR3nt: TGTGCCAGCAGTTACCAGGGAAGCAATCAGCCCCAGCATTTT; CDR3aa: CASSYQGSNQPQHF
d_gene: -; v_gene: TRBV5-1; abundance: -; j_gene: TRBJ1-2; len: 14; CDR3nt: TGCGCCAGCAGCTTGGAAGGGATGCGTAATGGCTACACCTTC; CDR3aa: CASSLEGMRNGYTF
d_gene: -; v_gene: TRBV28; abundance: -; j_gene: TRBJ1-2; len: 11; CDR3nt: TGTGCCAGCAGTACTACTTATGGCTACACCTTC; CDR3aa: CASSTTYGYTF
d_gene: -; v_gene: TRBV7-8; abundance: -; j_gene: TRBJ2-1; len: 14; CDR3nt: TGTGCCAGCAGCTTAGTGGGTAGCGTCAATGAGCAGTTCTTC; CDR3aa: CASSLVGSVNEQFF
d_gene: -; v_gene: TRBV27; abundance: -; j_gene: TRBJ2-2; len: 14; CDR3nt: TGTGCCAGCAGTCCCCAGGCCCATGCCGGGGAGCTGTTTTTT; CDR3aa: CASSPQAHAGELFF
d_gene: TRBD1; v_gene: TRBV6-2/TRBV6-3; abundance: -; j_gene: TRBJ2-3; len: 15; CDR3nt: TGTGCCAGCAGCTACTACAGGGGCTTCACAGATACGCAGTATTTT; CDR3aa: CASSYYRGFTDTQYF
d_gene: -; v_gene: TRBV5-1; abundance: -; j_gene: TRBJ2-2; len: 16; CDR3nt: TGCGCCAGCAGCTCCTCTGCGGGATCCGACACCGGGGAGCTGTTTTTT; CDR3aa: CASSSSAGSDTGELFF
d_gene: TRBD2; v_gene: TRBV11-2; abundance: -; j_gene: TRBJ2-3; len: 17; CDR3nt: TGTGCCAGCAGCTTAGAACTTAGCGGGGTGGGGACAGATACGCAGTATTTT; CDR3aa: CASSLELSGVGTDTQYF
d_gene: -; v_gene: TRBV3-1/TRBV3-2; abundance: -; j_gene: TRBJ1-5; len: 15; CDR3nt: TGTGCCAGCAGCCAAGACTCCAGCTACAATCAGCCCCAGCATTTT; CDR3aa: CASSQDSSYNQPQHF
d_gene: -; v_gene: TRBV5-1; abundance: -; j_gene: TRBJ1-1; len: 15; CDR3nt: TGCGCCAGCAGCACTGGCGGGGCAAAGAACACTGAAGCTTTCTTT; CDR3aa: CASSTGGAKNTEAFF
d_gene: TRBD1; v_gene: TRBV28; abundance: once; j_gene: TRBJ1-1; len: 16; CDR3nt: TGTGCCAGCAGTTTAGTCCAGGGGGCCATCCCAACTGAAGCTTTCTTT; CDR3aa: CASSLVQGAIPTEAFF
d_gene: TRBD1; v_gene: TRBV5-1; abundance: -; j_gene: TRBJ1-1; len: 14; CDR3nt: TGCGCCAGCAGACGGGACAGGGATGGGACTGAAGCTTTCTTT; CDR3aa: CASRRDRDGTEAFF
d_gene: -; v_gene: TRBV19; abundance: -; j_gene: TRBJ1-1; len: 14; CDR3nt: TGTGCCAGTAGTCCTGCAATTAACCCCTCTGAAGCTTTCTTT; CDR3aa: CASSPAINPSEAFF
d_gene: -; v_gene: TRBV29-1; abundance: -; j_gene: TRBJ2-5; len: 12; CDR3nt: TGCAGCGTTGCCAGGGGACAAGAGACCCAGTACTTC; CDR3aa: CSVARGQETQYF
d_gene: -; v_gene: TRBV19; abundance: -; j_gene: TRBJ1-4; len: 15; CDR3nt: TGTGCCAGTAGTATAGCCGGGGGCCCCAATGAAAAACTGTTTTTT; CDR3aa: CASSIAGGPNEKLFF
d_gene: TRBD2; v_gene: TRBV6-5; abundance: -; j_gene: TRBJ2-1; len: 15; CDR3nt: TGTGCCACCCGGGGGGGTCTAAGCTCCTACAATGAGCAGTTCTTC; CDR3aa: CATRGGLSSYNEQFF
d_gene: -; v_gene: TRBV3-1/TRBV3-2; abundance: -; j_gene: TRBJ2-2; len: 16; CDR3nt: TGTGCCAGCACCCAAGTTTGGGGCCCACGAGCCGGGGAGCTGTTTTTT; CDR3aa: CASTQVWGPRAGELFF
d_gene: TRBD2; v_gene: TRBV29-1; abundance: -; j_gene: TRBJ2-1; len: 15; CDR3nt: TGCAGCGTTGAGCTCACCGGGACTAGATACAATGAGCAGTTCTTC; CDR3aa: CSVELTGTRYNEQFF
d_gene: -; v_gene: TRBV6-5; abundance: -; j_gene: TRBJ2-5; len: 15; CDR3nt: TGTGCCAGCAGTTACTCCGGTCTTCCCCAAGAGACCCAGTACTTC; CDR3aa: CASSYSGLPQETQYF
d_gene: -; v_gene: TRBV9; abundance: -; j_gene: TRBJ2-2; len: 15; CDR3nt: TGTGCCAGCAGCCCCGGGGGAGCGAACACCGGGGAGCTGTTTTTT; CDR3aa: CASSPGGANTGELFF
d_gene: -; v_gene: TRBV28; abundance: -; j_gene: TRBJ2-7; len: 13; CDR3nt: TGTGCCACTAGGGCCATTGCTCGCTACGAGCAGTACTTC; CDR3aa: CATRAIARYEQYF